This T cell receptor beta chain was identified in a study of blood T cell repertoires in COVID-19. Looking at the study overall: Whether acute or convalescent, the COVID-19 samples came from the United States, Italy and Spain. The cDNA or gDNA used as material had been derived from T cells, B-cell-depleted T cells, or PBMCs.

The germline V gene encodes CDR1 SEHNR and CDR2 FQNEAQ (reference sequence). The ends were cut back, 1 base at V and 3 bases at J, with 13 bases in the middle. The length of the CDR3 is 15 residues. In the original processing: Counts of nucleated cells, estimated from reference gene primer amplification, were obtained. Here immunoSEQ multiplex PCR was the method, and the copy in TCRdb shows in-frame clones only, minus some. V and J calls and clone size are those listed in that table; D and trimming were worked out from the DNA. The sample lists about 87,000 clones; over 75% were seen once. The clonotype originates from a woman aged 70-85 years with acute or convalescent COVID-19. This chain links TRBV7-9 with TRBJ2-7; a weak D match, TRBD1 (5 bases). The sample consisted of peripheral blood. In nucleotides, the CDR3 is TGTGCCAGCAGCTTAGAGGCAGGGAAGGGCTACGAGCAGTACTTC. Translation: CASSLEAGKGYEQYF.